This entry lists 18 T cell receptor beta chains sequenced from one sample in a study of blood T cell repertoires in COVID-19 (TCRdb year 2020). The method was the immunoSEQ multiplex PCR assay. Drawn from immuneACCESS, this table holds only the in-frame rearrangements with V and J called that TCRdb kept. Clones are partly lost; checked studies trace under half to an unresolved V gene and leave the rest unexplained. A total of some 280,000 clones appear in this sample, roughly 89% of them only once. The top ten constitute approximately 0.85% of the sample. The specimen was peripheral blood. The source of these receptors is a woman in her forties who had recovered from COVID-19.

The V gene is TRBV7-3, the J gene TRBJ1-1; D unclear. The length of the CDR3 is 17 residues. Germline loops: CDR1 SGHTA, CDR2 FQGTGA. The germline V and J ends were trimmed by 2 bases and 1 base, with 17 bases remaining between them. Here the CDR3 reads CASSLSRDSRANTEAFF. The CDR3 DNA reads TGTGCCAGCAGCTTATCCCGGGATAGCAGAGCGAACACTGAAGCTTTCTTT.

There are a few counts of this clone. The V and J genes are TRBV29-1 and TRBJ2-1, with a possible D match to TRBD2 (6 bases). The CDR3 is 14 residues long. In germline, CDR1 is SQVTM, CDR2 ANQGSEA. Trimming cost V 0 bases and J 4 bases, with 10 bases left between them. In DNA, the CDR3 is TGCAGCGTTGAAGATTGGGGGGTATACAATGAGCAGTTCTTC. This translates into CSVEDWGVYNEQFF.

The CDR3 region has the DNA TGTGCCAGCCAACTAGCGGTCTACAATGAGCAGTTCTTC. It translates to CASQLAVYNEQFF. The chain joins TRBV27 to TRBJ2-1; the match to TRBD2 covers 8 bases. Germline V lookup: CDR1 MNHEY, CDR2 SMNVEV (reference sequence). The J segment lost 3 bases and the V segment lost 8 bases, leaving 3 bases of the junction unmatched. The CDR3 consists of 13 residues.

The sample holds one count of this clone. This chain connects TRBV11-1 to TRBJ1-1; D not resolved. From germline, CDR1 is SGHAT and CDR2 FQDESV (reference sequence). The ends were cut back, 1 base at V and 4 bases at J, with 7 bases in the middle. The CDR3 runs to 13 residues. The CDR3 DNA sequence: TGTGCCAGCAGCTTAGTAGGACTCACTGAAGCTTTCTTT. Translation gives CASSLVGLTEAFF.

The chain is built from TRBV7-9 and TRBJ2-5; the D is unclear. Per the germline V gene, CDR1 is SEHNR and CDR2 is FQNEAQ (reference sequence). Trimming cost V 5 bases and J 5 bases, with 15 bases left between them. The CDR3 is 14 residues long. CDR3 nucleotide sequence: TGTGCCAGCAGCGCATTACCGCATGAGGAGACCCAGTACTTC. Translation: CASSALPHEETQYF.

CDR3 bases: TGTGCCAGCAGCAAAGACGCGGGAGGGTCTCGGGATGAGCAGTTCTTC. As protein: CASSKDAGGSRDEQFF. The rearrangement links TRBV11-2 to TRBJ2-1, with 9 bases matching TRBD2. Germline trimming cut 5 bases from V and 8 bases from J; bases unmatched to any gene: 13. Germline CDR1 is SGHAT and CDR2 is FQNNGV. The CDR3 has 16 amino acids.

The chain recombines TRBV12-5 with TRBJ2-1; 10 nucleotides agree with TRBD1. J gave up 8 bases and V 4 bases, and 8 bases lay outside the gene matches. This CDR3 region has 15 residues. The V gene's germline CDR1 is LGHNT and CDR2 FRNRAP. The CDR3 sequence is CASGSGTGASHEQFF. DNA for the CDR3: TGTGCTAGTGGTTCGGGGACAGGGGCCTCCCATGAGCAGTTCTTC.

This clone was picked up a small number of times. The chain couples TRBV28 to TRBJ2-2; D not resolved. Germline loops: CDR1 MDHEN, CDR2 SYDVKM. The V and J ends lost 5 bases and 1 base respectively, with 17 bases between them. The CDR3 is 17 amino acids. The CDR3: CASSPSIRQWNTGELFF. CDR3 nucleotide sequence: TGTGCCAGCAGTCCATCCATAAGACAATGGAACACCGGGGAGCTGTTTTTT.

The chain carries TRBV9 and TRBJ2-1; 11 bases fit TRBD2. This CDR3 spans 16 amino acids. The V gene's germline CDR1 is SGDLS and CDR2 YYNGEE. V dropped 4 bases and J dropped 4; count of bases not matched to a gene: 7. The CDR3 protein is CASSTAGTSGYNEQFF. CDR3 DNA: TGTGCCAGCAGCACCGCCGGGACTAGCGGTTACAATGAGCAGTTCTTC.

CDR3 sequence: CASVGTGGKDTQYF. The CDR3 DNA is TGTGCCAGTGTGGGGACAGGGGGCAAAGATACGCAGTATTTT. The chain combines TRBV19 with TRBJ2-3; 12 nucleotides agree with TRBD1. The CDR3 covers 14 residues. Looked up from germline, CDR1 is LNHDA and CDR2 is SQIVND (reference sequence). Trimming took 8 bases from V and 5 from J; bases not matched to a gene: 5.

The V call is TRBV30, the J call TRBJ2-5, with TRBD1 as a possible D gene (6 bases). V was trimmed by 2 bases and J by 5 bases, leaving 9 bases between them. Germline values: CDR1 GTSNPN, CDR2 SVGIG (reference sequence). The CDR3 runs to 12 residues. The CDR3 DNA reads TGTGCCTGGAGTCAAAGGGGGGAGACCCAGTACTTC. Protein product: CAWSQRGETQYF.

The J gene is TRBJ1-5, the V gene TRBV7-2, with 10 bases fitting TRBD1. Per germline, CDR1 SGHTA and CDR2 FQGNSA. V lost 5 bases to trimming and J lost 5 bases; unmatched junction nucleotides: 3. CDR3 size: 14 residues. The CDR3 protein is CASSPGTGDQPQHF. The CDR3 DNA follows: TGTGCCAGCAGCCCGGGGACAGGGGATCAGCCCCAGCATTTT.

This clone was found a few times. The chain carries TRBV27 and TRBJ2-4; TRBD2 matches 8 bases. The CDR3 is made up of 14 amino acids. The germline gives CDR1 MNHEY, CDR2 SMNVEV (reference sequence). V lost 3 bases to trimming and J lost 7 bases; unmatched junction nucleotides: 5. The CDR3 coding sequence is TGTGCCAGCAGTTTTTCGGGACTAGTTAACATTCAGTACTTC. It encodes CASSFSGLVNIQYF.

The V call is TRBV9, the J call TRBJ2-1, with D possibly being TRBD2 (5 bases). V lost 4 bases and J lost 0, with 20 bases in between. The CDR3 is made up of 18 amino acids. The germline V gene has CDR1 SGDLS and CDR2 YYNGEE. The chain's CDR3 is CASSPTSPPTSSYNEQFF. For the CDR3, the DNA is TGTGCCAGCAGCCCCACGTCCCCTCCAACTAGCTCCTACAATGAGCAGTTCTTC.

This chain uses TRBV19 with TRBJ2-7, with TRBD1 matching over 9 bases. The trim removed 4 bases at V and 2 bases at J, leaving 9 bases unmatched. The CDR3 covers 16 residues. Looked up from germline, CDR1 is LNHDA and CDR2 is SQIVND (reference sequence). The CDR3 coding sequence is TGTGCCAGTAGTAGACATTCTCGACAGGGGGCCTACGAGCAGTACTTC. This gives the protein CASSRHSRQGAYEQYF.

This chain connects TRBV28 to TRBJ2-5, with TRBD2 identical over 12 bases. V was clipped by 6 bases and J by 4 bases; unmatched bases: 6. Germline CDR1 and CDR2: MDHEN and SYDVKM. CDR3 length: 15 amino acids. The CDR3 nucleotides read TGTGCCAGCAGCCTAGGACTAGCGGGAAGAGAGACCCAGTACTTC. It yields the protein CASSLGLAGRETQYF.

The chain couples TRBV10-3 to TRBJ2-7; TRBD2 matches at 9 bases. The CDR3 contains 15 residues. V was pared by 7 bases and J by 4 bases, with 11 bases of the junction left unmatched. The germline V gene encodes CDR1 ENHRY and CDR2 SYGVKD. The CDR3 loop reads CAIMQVGLASYEQYF. Written as DNA, the CDR3 is TGTGCCATCATGCAGGTAGGACTAGCGAGTTACGAGCAGTACTTC.

This chain links TRBV11-3 with TRBJ2-7; 11 bases match TRBD2. The trim removed 5 bases at V and 6 bases at J, leaving 3 bases unmatched. The CDR3 spans 13 residues. Germline CDR1 is SGHNT and CDR2 is YENEEA. Here the CDR3 reads CASSKGTSGEQYF. The DNA of the CDR3 is TGTGCCAGCAGCAAAGGGACTAGCGGCGAGCAGTACTTC.